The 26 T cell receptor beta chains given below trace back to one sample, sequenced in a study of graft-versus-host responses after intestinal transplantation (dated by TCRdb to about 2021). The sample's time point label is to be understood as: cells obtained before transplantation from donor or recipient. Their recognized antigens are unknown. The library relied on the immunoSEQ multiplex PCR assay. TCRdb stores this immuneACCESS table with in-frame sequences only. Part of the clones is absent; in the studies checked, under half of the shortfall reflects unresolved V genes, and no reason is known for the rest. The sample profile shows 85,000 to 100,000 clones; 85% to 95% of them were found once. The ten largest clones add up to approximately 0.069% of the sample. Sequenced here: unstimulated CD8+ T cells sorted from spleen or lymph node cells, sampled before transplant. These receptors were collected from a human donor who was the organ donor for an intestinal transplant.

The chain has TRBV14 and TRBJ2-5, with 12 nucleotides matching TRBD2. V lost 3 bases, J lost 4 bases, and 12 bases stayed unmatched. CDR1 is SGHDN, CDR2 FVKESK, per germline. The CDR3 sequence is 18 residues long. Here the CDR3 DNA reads TGTGCCAGCAGCCAGGGGAGACTAGCGGGAGACTGGCGAGAGACCCAGTACTTC. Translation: CASSQGRLAGDWRETQYF.

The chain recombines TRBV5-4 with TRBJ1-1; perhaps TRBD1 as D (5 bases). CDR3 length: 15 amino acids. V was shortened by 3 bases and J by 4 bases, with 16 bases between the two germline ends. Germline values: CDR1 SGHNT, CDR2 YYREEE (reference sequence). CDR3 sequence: CASSSQGLRVTEAFF. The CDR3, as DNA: TGTGCCAGCAGCTCTCAGGGTCTTAGGGTCACTGAAGCTTTCTTT.

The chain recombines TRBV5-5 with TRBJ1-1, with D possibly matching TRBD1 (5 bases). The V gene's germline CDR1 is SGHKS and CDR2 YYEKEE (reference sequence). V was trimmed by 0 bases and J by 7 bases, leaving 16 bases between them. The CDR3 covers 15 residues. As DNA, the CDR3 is TGTGCCAGCAGCTTGGGTTGGGGCTTGCGTAATGAAGCTTTCTTT. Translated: CASSLGWGLRNEAFF.

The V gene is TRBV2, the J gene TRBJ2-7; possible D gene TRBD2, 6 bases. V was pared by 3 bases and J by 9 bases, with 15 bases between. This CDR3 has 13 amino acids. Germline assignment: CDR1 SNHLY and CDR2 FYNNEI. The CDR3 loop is CASSDGGIGGQYF. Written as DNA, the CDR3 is TGTGCCAGCAGTGATGGCGGGATCGGCGGGCAGTACTTC.

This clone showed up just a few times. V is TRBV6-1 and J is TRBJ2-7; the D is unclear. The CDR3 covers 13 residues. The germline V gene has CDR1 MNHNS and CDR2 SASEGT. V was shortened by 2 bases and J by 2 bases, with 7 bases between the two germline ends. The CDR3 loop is CASSEFITYEQYF. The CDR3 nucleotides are TGTGCCAGCAGTGAATTTATAACCTACGAGCAGTACTTC.

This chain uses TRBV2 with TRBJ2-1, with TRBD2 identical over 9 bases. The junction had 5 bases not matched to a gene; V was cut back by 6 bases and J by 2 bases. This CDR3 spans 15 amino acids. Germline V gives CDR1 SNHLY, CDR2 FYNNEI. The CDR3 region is CASRTAGGPYNEQFF. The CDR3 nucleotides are TGTGCCAGCAGGACGGCGGGGGGGCCCTACAATGAGCAGTTCTTC. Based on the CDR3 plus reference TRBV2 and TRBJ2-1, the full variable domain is EPEVTQTPSHQVTQMGQEVILRCVPISNHLYFYWYRQILGQKVEFLVSFYNNEISEKSEIFDDQFSVERPDGSNFTLKIRSTKLEDSAMYFCASRTAGGPYNEQFFGPGTRLTVL.

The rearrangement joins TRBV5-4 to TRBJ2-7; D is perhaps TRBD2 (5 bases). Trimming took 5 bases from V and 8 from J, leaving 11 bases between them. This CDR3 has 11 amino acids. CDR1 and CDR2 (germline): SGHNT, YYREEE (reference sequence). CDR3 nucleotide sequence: TGTGCCAGCAGATCTGGACTGAAGCAGTACTTC. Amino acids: CASRSGLKQYF.

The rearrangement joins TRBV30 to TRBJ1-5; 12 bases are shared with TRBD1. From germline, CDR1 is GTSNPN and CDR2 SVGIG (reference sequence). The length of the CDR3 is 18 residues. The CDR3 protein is CASSAPGQGAQWDQPQHF. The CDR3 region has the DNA TGTGCATCGAGTGCGCCGGGACAGGGGGCTCAGTGGGACCAGCCCCAGCATTTT. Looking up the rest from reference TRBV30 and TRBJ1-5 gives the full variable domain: SQTIHQWPATLVQPVGSPLSLECTVEGTSNPNLYWYRQAAGRGLQLLFYSVGIGQISSEVPQNLSASRPQDRQFILSSKKLLLSDSGFYLCASSAPGQGAQWDQPQHFGDGTRLSIL.

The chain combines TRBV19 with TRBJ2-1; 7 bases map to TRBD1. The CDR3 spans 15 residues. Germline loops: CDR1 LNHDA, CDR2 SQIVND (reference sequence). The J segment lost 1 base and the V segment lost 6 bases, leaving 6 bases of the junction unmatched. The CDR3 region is CASSTQGFSYNEQFF. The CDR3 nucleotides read TGTGCCAGTAGCACACAGGGGTTTTCCTACAATGAGCAGTTCTTC.

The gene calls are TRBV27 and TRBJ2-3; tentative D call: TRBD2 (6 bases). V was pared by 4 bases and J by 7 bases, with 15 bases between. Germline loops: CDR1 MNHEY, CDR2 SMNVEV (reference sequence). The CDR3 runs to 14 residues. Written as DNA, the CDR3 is TGTGCCAGCAGTTACCCCGGAGCGGGCTATACGCAGTATTTT. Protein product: CASSYPGAGYTQYF.

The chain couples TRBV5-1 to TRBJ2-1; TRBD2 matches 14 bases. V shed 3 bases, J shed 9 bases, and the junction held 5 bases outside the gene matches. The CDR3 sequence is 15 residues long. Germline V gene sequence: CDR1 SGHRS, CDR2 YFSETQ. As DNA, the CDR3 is TGCGCCAGCAGCTCGAGACTAGCGGGGGGGTCTGAGCAGTTCTTC. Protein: CASSSRLAGGSEQFF.

DNA of the CDR3: TGTGCCAGCAGTTTAGGCCCAGATACGCAGTATTTT. Its protein product is CASSLGPDTQYF. This sequence joins TRBV27 and TRBJ2-3; D call uncertain. The V gene lost 2 bases and the J gene lost 4 bases, with 4 bases spanning the gap. Germline assignment: CDR1 MNHEY and CDR2 SMNVEV (reference sequence). The CDR3 covers 12 residues.

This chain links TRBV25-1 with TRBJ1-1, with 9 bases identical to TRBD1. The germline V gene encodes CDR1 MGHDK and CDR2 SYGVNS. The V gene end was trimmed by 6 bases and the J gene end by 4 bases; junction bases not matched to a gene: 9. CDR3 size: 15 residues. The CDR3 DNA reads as TGTGCCAGCAGCCCCGGGACAGGGAGGGGCACTGAAGCTTTCTTT. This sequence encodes CASSPGTGRGTEAFF.

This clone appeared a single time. CDR3 region: CASSPGGSYGYTF. CDR3 nucleotide sequence: TGTGCCAGCAGCCCAGGGGGGTCCTATGGCTACACCTTC. The rearrangement links TRBV13 to TRBJ1-2; TRBD1 aligns across 7 bases. Per the germline V gene, CDR1 is PRHDT and CDR2 is FYEKMQ (reference sequence). The J segment lost 4 bases and the V segment lost 5 bases, leaving 4 bases of the junction unmatched. This CDR3 is 13 amino acids long.

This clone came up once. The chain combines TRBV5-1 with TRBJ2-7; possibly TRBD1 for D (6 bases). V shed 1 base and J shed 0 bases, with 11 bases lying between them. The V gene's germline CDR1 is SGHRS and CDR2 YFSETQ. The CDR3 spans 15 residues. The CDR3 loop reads CASSLNRESSYEQYF. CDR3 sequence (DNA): TGCGCCAGCAGCTTGAACAGGGAAAGCTCCTACGAGCAGTACTTC.

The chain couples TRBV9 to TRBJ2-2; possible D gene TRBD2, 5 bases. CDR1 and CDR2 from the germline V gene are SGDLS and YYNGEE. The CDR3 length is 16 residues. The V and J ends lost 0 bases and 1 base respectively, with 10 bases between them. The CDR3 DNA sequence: TGTGCCAGCAGCGTAGTAAGCGCGGGGAACACCGGGGAGCTGTTTTTT. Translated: CASSVVSAGNTGELFF.

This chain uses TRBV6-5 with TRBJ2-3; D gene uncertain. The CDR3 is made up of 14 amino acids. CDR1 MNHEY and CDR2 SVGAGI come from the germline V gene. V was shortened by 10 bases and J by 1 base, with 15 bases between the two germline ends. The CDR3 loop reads CANPLANCTDTQYF. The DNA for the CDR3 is TGTGCCAACCCTCTTGCGAACTGCACAGATACGCAGTATTTT.

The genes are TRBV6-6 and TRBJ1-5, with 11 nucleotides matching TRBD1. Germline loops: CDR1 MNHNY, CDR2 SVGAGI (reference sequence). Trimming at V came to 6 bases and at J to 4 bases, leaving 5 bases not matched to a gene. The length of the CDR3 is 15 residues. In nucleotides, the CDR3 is TGTGCCAGCAGCCCGGACAGGGGGCTTAATCAGCCCCAGCATTTT. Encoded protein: CASSPDRGLNQPQHF.

CDR3 DNA sequence: TGCAGCGTTGGTAGCGCATCCACCTACGAGCAGTACTTC. As protein: CSVGSASTYEQYF. The chain recombines TRBV29-1 with TRBJ2-7; D perhaps matches TRBD2 (5 bases). The germline gives CDR1 SQVTM, CDR2 ANQGSEA. Trimming took off 4 bases at V and 2 bases at J, with 12 bases between the two ends. The CDR3 consists of 13 residues.

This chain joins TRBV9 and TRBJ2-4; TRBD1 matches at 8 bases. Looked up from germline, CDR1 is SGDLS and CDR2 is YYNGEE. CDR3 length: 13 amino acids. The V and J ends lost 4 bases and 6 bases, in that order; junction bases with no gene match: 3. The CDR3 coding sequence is TGTGCCAGCAGCTCAGGGGGCGGAAACATTCAGTACTTC. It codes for CASSSGGGNIQYF.

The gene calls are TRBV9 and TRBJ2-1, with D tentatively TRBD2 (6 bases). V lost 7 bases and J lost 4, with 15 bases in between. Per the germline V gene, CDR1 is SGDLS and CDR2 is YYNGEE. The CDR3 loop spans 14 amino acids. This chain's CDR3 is CASVRDSNYNEQFF. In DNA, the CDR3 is TGTGCCAGCGTTAGGGACTCCAATTACAATGAGCAGTTCTTC. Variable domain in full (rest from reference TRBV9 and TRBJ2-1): DSGVTQTPKHLITATGQRVTLRCSPRSGDLSVYWYQQSLDQGLQFLIQYYNGEERAKGNILERFSAQQFPDLHSELNLSSLELGDSALYFCASVRDSNYNEQFFGPGTRLTVL.

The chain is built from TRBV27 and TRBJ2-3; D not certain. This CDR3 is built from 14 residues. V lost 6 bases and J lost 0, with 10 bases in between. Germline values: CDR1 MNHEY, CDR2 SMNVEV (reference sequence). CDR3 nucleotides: TGTGCCAGCAGACCGAAAACTAGCACAGATACGCAGTATTTT. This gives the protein CASRPKTSTDTQYF.

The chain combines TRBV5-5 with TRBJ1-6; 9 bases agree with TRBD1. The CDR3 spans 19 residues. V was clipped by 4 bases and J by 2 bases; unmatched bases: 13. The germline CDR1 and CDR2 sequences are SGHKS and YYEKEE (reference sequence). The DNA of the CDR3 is TGTGCCAGCAGCCCGGACCGGGACAGGGAATGGACCTATAATTCACCCCTCCACTTT. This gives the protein CASSPDRDREWTYNSPLHF.

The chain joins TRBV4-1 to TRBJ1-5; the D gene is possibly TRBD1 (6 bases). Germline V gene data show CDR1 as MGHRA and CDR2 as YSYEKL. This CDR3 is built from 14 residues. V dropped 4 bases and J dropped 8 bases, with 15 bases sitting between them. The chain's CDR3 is CASSPGGGWEPQHF. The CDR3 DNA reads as TGCGCCAGCAGCCCTGGGGGGGGCTGGGAGCCCCAGCATTTT.

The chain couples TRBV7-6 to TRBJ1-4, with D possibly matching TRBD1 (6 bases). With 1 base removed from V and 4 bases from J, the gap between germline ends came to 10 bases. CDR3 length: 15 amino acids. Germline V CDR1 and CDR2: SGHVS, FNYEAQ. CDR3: CASSLEPGDNEKLFF. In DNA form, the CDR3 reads TGTGCCAGCAGCTTAGAGCCAGGGGATAATGAAAAACTGTTTTTT.

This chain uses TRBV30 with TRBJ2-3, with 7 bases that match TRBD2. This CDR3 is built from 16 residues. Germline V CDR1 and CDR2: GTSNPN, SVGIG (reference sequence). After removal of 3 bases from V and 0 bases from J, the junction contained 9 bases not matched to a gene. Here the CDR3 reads CAWRRWTRASTDTQYF. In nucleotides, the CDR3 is TGTGCCTGGAGACGCTGGACTAGGGCTAGCACAGATACGCAGTATTTT.